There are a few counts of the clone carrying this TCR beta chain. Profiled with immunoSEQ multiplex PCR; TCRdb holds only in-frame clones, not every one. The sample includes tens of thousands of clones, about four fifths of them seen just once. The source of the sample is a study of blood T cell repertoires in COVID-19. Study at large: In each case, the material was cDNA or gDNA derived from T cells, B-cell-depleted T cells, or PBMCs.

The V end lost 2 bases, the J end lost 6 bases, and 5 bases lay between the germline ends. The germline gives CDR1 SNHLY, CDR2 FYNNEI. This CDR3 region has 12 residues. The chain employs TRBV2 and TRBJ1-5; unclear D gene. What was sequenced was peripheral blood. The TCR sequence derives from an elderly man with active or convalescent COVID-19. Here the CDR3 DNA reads TGTGCCAGCAGTGAAAACGGTCAGCCCCAGCATTTT. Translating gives CASSENGQPQHF.